A single sample gave rise to the 28 T cell receptor beta chains below, sequenced in a study of CD8+CD57+ T cells in acquired aplastic anemia. CDR3 and TCR beta VDJ profiling relied on genomic DNA as the template. TCRdb re-called the reads through MiXCR, storing one row per CDR3 protein. The sample yields a few hundred thousand distinct CDR3 sequences, 61% seen once. Sequencing was performed on sorted CD4+, CD8+, or CD8+CD57+ T cells (not recorded which) from PBMCs. All receptors derive from a human donor in good health.

This sequence joins TRBV10-3 and TRBJ2-2; D not resolved. CDR1 is ENHRY and CDR2 is SYGVKD in the germline V gene. Trimming shortened V by 1 base and J by 0 bases, and 6 bases separated the two germline ends. There are 15 residues in the CDR3. CDR3 DNA sequence: TGTGCCATCAGTGAGTTAGGACCGAACACCGGGGAGCTGTTTTTT. Its translation is CAISELGPNTGELFF.

This clonotype was detected many times. The V call is TRBV12-3 or TRBV12-4, the J call TRBJ2-7; D gene ambiguous. Trimming shortened V by 3 bases and J by 0 bases, and 18 bases separated the two germline ends. CDR3 size: 17 residues. The CDR3 region has the DNA TGTGCCAGCAGTTTCTACGCCCATCCGAAGGACTCCTACGAGCAGTACTTC. It yields the protein CASSFYAHPKDSYEQYF.

The gene calls are TRBV5-1 and TRBJ2-3; D remains ambiguous. Germline CDR1 reads SGHRS; CDR2 reads YFSETQ. Between the trimmed V and J ends, which lost 0 bases and 2 bases, there was a span of 4 bases. This CDR3 spans 13 amino acids. DNA for the CDR3: TGCGCCAGCAGCTTGGACAACACAGATACGCAGTATTTT. This gives the protein CASSLDNTDTQYF.

The chain uses TRBV7-9 and TRBJ1-1; TRBD1 is a possible D gene (6 bases). This CDR3 has 14 residues. Trimming took 5 bases from V and 2 from J, leaving 12 bases between them. The germline V gene has CDR1 SEHNR and CDR2 FQNEAQ (reference sequence). The CDR3 is CASSPTGTNTEAFF. CDR3 nucleotide sequence: TGTGCCAGCAGCCCAACAGGGACCAACACTGAAGCTTTCTTT.

J is TRBJ2-7 and V is TRBV5-1; D is perhaps TRBD1 or TRBD2 (5 bases each). The germline V and J ends were trimmed by 4 bases and 3 bases, with 11 bases remaining between them. Germline CDR1 SGHRS, CDR2 YFSETQ. The CDR3 is made up of 13 amino acids. Here the CDR3 DNA reads TGCGCCAGCAGCGTCCGGGACGTCTACGAGCAGTACTTC. It is translated as CASSVRDVYEQYF.

This clonotype has a single count. The genes are TRBV20-1 and TRBJ2-2, with TRBD2 identical over 7 bases. J was trimmed by 6 bases and V by 6 bases; bases with no gene match: 10. This CDR3 is built from 14 residues. In germline, CDR1 is DFQATT, CDR2 SNEGSKA (reference sequence). The CDR3 is CSAPGGGEAGELFF. The DNA for the CDR3 is TGCAGTGCCCCTGGGGGGGGGGAGGCCGGGGAGCTGTTTTTT.

This chain links TRBV19 with TRBJ1-5; D is uncertain. CDR1 and CDR2 (germline): LNHDA, SQIVND (reference sequence). This CDR3 spans 14 amino acids. Trimming shortened V by 2 bases and J by 3 bases, and 8 bases separated the two germline ends. CDR3 protein: CASSIQWNNQPQHF. CDR3 bases: TGTGCCAGTAGTATACAATGGAACAATCAGCCCCAGCATTTT.

This chain links TRBV29-1 with TRBJ2-7; TRBD1 matches at 10 bases. Germline CDR1 reads SQVTM; CDR2 reads ANQGSEA. Trimming cost V 6 bases and J 4 bases; bases outside gene matches: 6. CDR3 length: 13 residues. CDR3 sequence: CSVPGQGFYEQYF. In DNA, the CDR3 is TGCAGCGTCCCGGGACAGGGGTTTTACGAGCAGTACTTC.

Details on this clonotype: The junction differs from germline at one of its ends, possibly a read error. V is TRBV5-8 and J is TRBJ2-7; 9 nucleotides align to TRBD1. Germline values: CDR1 SGHTS, CDR2 YDEGEE. This CDR3 is built from 13 residues. CDR3 sequence (DNA): TGCGCCAGCAGCTCGACCGGGACAGGGGAGCAGTACTTC. Its translation: CASSSTGTGEQYF. Full variable domain (outside the CDR3, taken from reference TRBV5-8 and TRBJ2-7): EAGVTQSPTHLIKTRGQQATLRCSPISGHTSVYWYQQALGLGLQFLLWYDEGEERNRGNFPPRFSGRQFPNYSSELNVNALELEDSALYLCASSSTGTGEQYFGPGTRLTVT.

The V gene is TRBV29-1, the J gene TRBJ1-2; no firm D call. This CDR3 has 13 residues. Germline lookup yields CDR1 SQVTM and CDR2 ANQGSEA. V lost 4 bases and J lost 0, with 9 bases in between. This CDR3 is CSVVRAANYGYTF. The CDR3, as DNA: TGCAGCGTTGTACGGGCAGCTAACTATGGCTACACCTTC. Variable domain in full (rest from reference TRBV29-1 and TRBJ1-2): SAVISQKPSRDICQRGTSLTIQCQVDSQVTMMFWYRQQPGQSLTLIATANQGSEATYESGFVIDKFPISRPNLTFSTLTVSNMSPEDSSIYLCSVVRAANYGYTFGSGTRLTVV.

This clonotype was recorded once. The chain employs TRBV7-9 and TRBJ1-1, with TRBD1 as a possible D gene (5 bases). Looked up from germline, CDR1 is SEHNR and CDR2 is FQNEAQ (reference sequence). CDR3 size: 14 residues. Trimming removed 7 bases at V and 11 bases at J, with 23 bases between. The CDR3 here is CASTGTNRPFGAFF. CDR3 DNA sequence: TGTGCCAGCACCGGAACCAACAGGCCGTTCGGGGCTTTCTTT.

A single count supports this clonotype. The rearrangement joins TRBV12-3 or TRBV12-4 to TRBJ2-7; 8 nucleotides line up with TRBD1. Unmatched junction bases numbered 7, after V lost 6 bases and J lost 3 bases. The CDR3 contains 14 residues. The CDR3 DNA follows: TGTGCCAGCAGAGTCGGGACAGGTATCTACGAGCAGTACTTC. This encodes CASRVGTGIYEQYF.

V is TRBV7-2 and J is TRBJ2-4, with 7 bases identical to TRBD1. The V segment lost 5 bases and the J segment 0 bases; nucleotides outside the gene matches: 4. Germline V CDR1 and CDR2: SGHTA, FQGNSA. This CDR3 has 15 amino acids. DNA for the CDR3: TGTGCCAGCAGCCCCAGGGACAGAGCCAAAAACATTCAGTACTTC. Translated: CASSPRDRAKNIQYF.

The rearrangement joins TRBV12-3 or TRBV12-4 to TRBJ2-7; tentatively, D is TRBD2 (6 bases). The CDR3 is 15 amino acids. The V end lost 7 bases, the J end lost 3 bases, and 19 bases lay between the germline ends. CDR3 in amino acids: CASTDGTSRRYEQYF. As DNA, the CDR3 is TGTGCCAGCACCGACGGGACTTCCAGGCGCTACGAGCAGTACTTC.

The chain couples TRBV2 to TRBJ2-3; 8 nucleotides align to TRBD1. The CDR3 extends over 14 amino acids. Germline V gene lookup returns CDR1 SNHLY and CDR2 FYNNEI. V gave up 7 bases and J gave up 2 bases; unmatched junction bases: 5. CDR3: CASTQGALTDTQYF. For the CDR3, the DNA is TGTGCCAGCACCCAGGGGGCGCTCACAGATACGCAGTATTTT.

This clonotype appeared a few times. This rearrangement joins TRBV7-9 to TRBJ2-7; D may correspond to TRBD1 or TRBD2 (5 bases each). The CDR3 is 13 amino acids. Germline-derived CDR1 and CDR2 are SEHNR and FQNEAQ (reference sequence). V was pared by 3 bases and J by 5 bases, with 11 bases between. The CDR3 protein is CASSLVKGHEQYF. CDR3 nucleotide sequence: TGTGCCAGCAGCTTGGTTAAGGGACACGAGCAGTACTTC.

This clonotype was picked up many times. This chain uses TRBV6-5 with TRBJ2-1; 11 bases match TRBD2. CDR1 and CDR2 from the germline V gene are MNHEY and SVGAGI. This CDR3 is built from 15 residues. The trim removed 2 bases at V and 5 bases at J, leaving 2 bases unmatched. The CDR3 nucleotides are TGTGCCAGCAGTTACGCTAGCGGGAGGCACAATGAGCAGTTCTTC. Its protein is CASSYASGRHNEQFF.

This clonotype has ten or more counts. The V and J genes are TRBV10-1 and TRBJ2-1; D is ambiguous. The CDR3 consists of 17 residues. Trimming cost V 0 bases and J 5 bases, with 17 bases left between them. Germline CDR1 is WNHNN and CDR2 is SYGVQD (reference sequence). Here the CDR3 DNA reads TGCGCCAGCAGTGAGTCCGGCATGCACTCTCTTAACAATGAGCAGTTCTTC. Translation gives CASSESGMHSLNNEQFF.

This clonotype was recorded at least ten times. The junction differs from germline at one of its ends, possibly a read error. V is TRBV4-2 and J is TRBJ2-5; 8 bases match TRBD2. The CDR3 totals 16 residues. Looked up from germline, CDR1 is LGHNA and CDR2 is YNFKEQ. CDR3 residues: CASSKDGPGGEETQYF. In DNA, the CDR3 is TGTGCCAGCAGCAAAGACGGTCCGGGAGGGGAGGAGACCCAGTACTTC.

CDR3 nucleotide sequence: TGCAGCGCGGACATCCCGTGGGGCAATCAGCCCCAGCATTTT. This translates into CSADIPWGNQPQHF. This chain links TRBV29-1 with TRBJ1-5; maybe TRBD1 (5 bases). This CDR3 has 14 amino acids. Trimming pared 7 bases from V and 2 bases from J, leaving 15 bases between. Germline V gene sequence: CDR1 SQVTM, CDR2 ANQGSEA.

This chain joins TRBV19 and TRBJ2-7, with D possibly TRBD2 on 6 matching bases. The V end lost 4 bases, the J end lost 6 bases, and 16 bases lay between the germline ends. The CDR3 extends over 14 amino acids. Germline CDR1 reads LNHDA; CDR2 reads SQIVND (reference sequence). The DNA of the CDR3 is TGTGCCAGTAGTACCGGGGGTGAGCAGGGCGAGCAGTACTTC. It codes for CASSTGGEQGEQYF.

Many counts were recorded for this clonotype. The gene calls are TRBV5-1 and TRBJ2-3; D is tentatively TRBD1 or TRBD2 (5 bases each). The CDR3 covers 16 residues. V was shortened by 4 bases and J by 2 bases, with 17 bases between the two germline ends. Germline loops: CDR1 SGHRS, CDR2 YFSETQ. CDR3 sequence reads: CASSTPGPQHTDTQYF. The CDR3 coding sequence is TGCGCCAGCAGCACCCCGGGACCCCAACACACAGATACGCAGTATTTT.

For this clonotype: A much larger clone sits a single nucleotide away, making a read error possible. The chain carries TRBV6-6 and TRBJ2-1; D ambiguous. V lost 2 bases and J 8 bases, leaving 4 bases between the germline ends. The CDR3 spans 11 residues. Germline lookup yields CDR1 MNHNY and CDR2 SVGAGI (reference sequence). DNA for the CDR3: TGTGCCAGCAGTTACGAGGATGAGCAGTTCTTC. Translation gives CASSYEDEQFF.

At least ten counts were recorded for this clonotype. The chain joins TRBV7-9 to TRBJ2-5, with TRBD1 matching over 11 bases. Losses at the gene ends were 4 bases for V and 5 bases for J; bases not matched to a gene: 9. CDR1 is SEHNR, CDR2 FQNEAQ, per germline (reference sequence). There are 16 residues in the CDR3. The CDR3 DNA is TGTGCCAGCAGCTACGGACGGACAGGGGGCGAGGAGACCCAGTACTTC. Amino acid sequence: CASSYGRTGGEETQYF.

In its sample, this clonotype was seen a few times. This chain uses TRBV7-9 with TRBJ2-3, with 9 bases lining up with TRBD2. CDR3 size: 16 residues. Germline CDR1 reads SEHNR; CDR2 reads FQNEAQ (reference sequence). After removal of 4 bases from V and 4 bases from J, the junction contained 9 bases not matched to a gene. The CDR3 DNA sequence: TGTGCCAGCAGCTATTGGGGACTAGCAGATCCAGATACGCAGTATTTT. Encoded protein: CASSYWGLADPDTQYF.

As concerns this clonotype: A junction end diverges from the germline sequence, so it may reflect a read error. This rearrangement joins TRBV13 to TRBJ2-3, with 14 positions matching TRBD2. The CDR3 sequence is 22 residues long. Germline V gene sequence: CDR1 PRHDT, CDR2 FYEKMQ (reference sequence). The CDR3 spells CAGSAGDTGTSGSTDRADTQYF. The DNA for the CDR3 is TGTGCCGGCAGCGCCGGTGATACCGGGACTAGCGGGAGTACCGATAGGGCAGATACGCAGTATTTT.

The gene calls are TRBV7-3 and TRBJ2-3, with D hard to call. The CDR3 is 14 residues long. With 3 bases removed from V and 1 base from J, the gap between germline ends came to 8 bases. Germline loops: CDR1 SGHTA, CDR2 FQGTGA. Here the CDR3 DNA reads TGTGCCAGCAGCTTCTTTACTGGCACAGATACGCAGTATTTT. Encoded protein: CASSFFTGTDTQYF.

The chain carries TRBV6-4 and TRBJ2-7; 9 bases agree with TRBD2. V trimming: 2 bases; J trimming: 2 bases; junction bases outside the gene matches: 4. Germline CDR1 is MRHNA and CDR2 is SNTAGT. The CDR3 covers 15 residues. The CDR3 DNA follows: TGTGCCAGCAGTGACGCGGGAGGGCAAACCTACGAGCAGTACTTC. It encodes CASSDAGGQTYEQYF.